This T cell receptor beta chain came from a study of T cell repertoires in cytomegalovirus infection. Study-level information: Indicated by public TCR beta signatures were CMV infection and matching HLA type. Overall study findings and caveats: Ex vivo responses were dominated by HLA-C-restricted CMV-specific TCR beta clonotypes.

TCRdb itself ran the reads through MiXCR, one entry per CDR3 protein. The profile shows 300,000 to 400,000 distinct CDR3 sequences, 15% to 20% of them singletons. Trimming cost V 8 bases and J 7 bases; bases outside gene matches: 10. The length of the CDR3 is 15 residues. Germline CDR1 and CDR2: SQVTM and ANQGSEA. This clonotype has a handful of counts. The antigen is undetermined. The sequencing input was PBMCs. The rearrangement links TRBV29-1 to TRBJ2-1, with 14 bases matching TRBD2. This TCR came from a human donor in good health (CMV status not recorded). Some clones in this sample may be carry-over from other donors' samples. The DNA for the CDR3 is TGCAGCCCCGTGGGGACTAGCGGGAGTCCGAATGAGCAGTTCTTC. Its translation: CSPVGTSGSPNEQFF.